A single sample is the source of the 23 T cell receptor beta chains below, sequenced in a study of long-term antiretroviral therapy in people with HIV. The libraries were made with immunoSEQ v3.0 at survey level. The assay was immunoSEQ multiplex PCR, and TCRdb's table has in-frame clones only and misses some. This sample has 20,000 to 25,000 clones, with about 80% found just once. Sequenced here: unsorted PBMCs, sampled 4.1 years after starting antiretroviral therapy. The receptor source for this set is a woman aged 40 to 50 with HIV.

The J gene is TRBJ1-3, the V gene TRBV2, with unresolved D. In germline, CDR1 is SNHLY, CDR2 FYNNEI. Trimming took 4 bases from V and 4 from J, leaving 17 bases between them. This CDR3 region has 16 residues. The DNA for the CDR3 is TGTGCCAGCAGTGTATTTCAAAGGGCTCCAGGAAACACCATATATTTT. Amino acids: CASSVFQRAPGNTIYF.

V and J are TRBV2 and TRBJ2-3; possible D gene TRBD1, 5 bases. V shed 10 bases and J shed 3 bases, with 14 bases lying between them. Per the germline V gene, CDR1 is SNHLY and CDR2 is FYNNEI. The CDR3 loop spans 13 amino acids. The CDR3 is CAIRAGMTDTQYF. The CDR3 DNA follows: TGTGCCATCAGGGCAGGGATGACAGATACGCAGTATTTT.

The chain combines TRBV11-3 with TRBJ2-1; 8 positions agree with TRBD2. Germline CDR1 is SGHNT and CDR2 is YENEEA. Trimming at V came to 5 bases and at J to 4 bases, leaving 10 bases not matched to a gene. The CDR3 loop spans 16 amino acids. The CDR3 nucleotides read TGTGCCAGCAGCAAGACCGGGACTAGTGATTACAATGAGCAGTTCTTC. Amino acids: CASSKTGTSDYNEQFF.

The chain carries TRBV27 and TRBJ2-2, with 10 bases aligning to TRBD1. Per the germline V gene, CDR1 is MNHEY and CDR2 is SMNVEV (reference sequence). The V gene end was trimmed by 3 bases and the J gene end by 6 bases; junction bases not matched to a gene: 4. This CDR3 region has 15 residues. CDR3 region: CASSFSDRGAGELFF. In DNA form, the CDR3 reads TGTGCCAGCAGTTTCTCGGACAGGGGGGCCGGGGAGCTGTTTTTT.

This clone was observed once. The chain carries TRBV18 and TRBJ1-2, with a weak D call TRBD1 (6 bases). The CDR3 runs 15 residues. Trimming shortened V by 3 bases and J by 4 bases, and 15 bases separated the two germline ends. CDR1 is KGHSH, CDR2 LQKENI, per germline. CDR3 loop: CASSPQTGIGYGYTF. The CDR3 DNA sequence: TGTGCCAGCTCACCCCAGACAGGAATCGGCTATGGCTACACCTTC.

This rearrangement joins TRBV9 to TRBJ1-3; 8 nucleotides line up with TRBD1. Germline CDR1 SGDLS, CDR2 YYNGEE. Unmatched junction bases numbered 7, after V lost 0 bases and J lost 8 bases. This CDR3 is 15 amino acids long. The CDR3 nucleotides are TGTGCCAGCAGCGTAGCGGCAGGGGGCCGATACACCATATATTTT. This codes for CASSVAAGGRYTIYF. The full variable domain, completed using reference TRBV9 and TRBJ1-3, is DSGVTQTPKHLITATGQRVTLRCSPRSGDLSVYWYQQSLDQGLQFLIQYYNGEERAKGNILERFSAQQFPDLHSELNLSSLELGDSALYFCASSVAAGGRYTIYFGEGSWLTVV.

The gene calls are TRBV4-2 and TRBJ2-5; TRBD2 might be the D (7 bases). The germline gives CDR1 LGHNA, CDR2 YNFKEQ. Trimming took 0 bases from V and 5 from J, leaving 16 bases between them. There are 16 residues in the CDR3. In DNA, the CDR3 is TGTGCCAGCAGCCAAGATGTTCGAGGGGGAGGGGAGACCCAGTACTTC. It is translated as CASSQDVRGGGETQYF.

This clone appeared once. CDR3 region: CASSLDLGTYNEQFF. CDR3 bases: TGTGCCAGCAGCTTAGATCTGGGAACTTACAATGAGCAGTTCTTC. V is TRBV7-7 and J is TRBJ2-1; D gene uncertain. The length of the CDR3 is 15 residues. V dropped 1 base and J dropped 4 bases, with 11 bases sitting between them. Germline CDR1 SSHAT, CDR2 FNYEAQ (reference sequence).

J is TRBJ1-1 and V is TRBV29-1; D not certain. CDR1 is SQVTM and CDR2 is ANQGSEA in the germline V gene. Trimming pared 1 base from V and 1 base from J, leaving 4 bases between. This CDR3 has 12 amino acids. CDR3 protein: CSVEGQNTEAFF. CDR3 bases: TGCAGCGTTGAAGGACAGAACACTGAAGCTTTCTTT.

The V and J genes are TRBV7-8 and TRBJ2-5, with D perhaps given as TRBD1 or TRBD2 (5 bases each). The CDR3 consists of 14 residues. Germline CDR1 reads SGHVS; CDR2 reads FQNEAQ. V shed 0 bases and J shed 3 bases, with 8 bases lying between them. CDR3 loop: CASSLALGEETQYF. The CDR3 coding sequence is TGTGCCAGCAGCTTAGCTTTGGGGGAAGAGACCCAGTACTTC.

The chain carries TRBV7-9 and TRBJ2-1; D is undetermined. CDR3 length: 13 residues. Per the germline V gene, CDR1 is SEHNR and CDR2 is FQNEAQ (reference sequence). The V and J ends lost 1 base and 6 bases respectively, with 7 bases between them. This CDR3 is CASSLVLGNEQFF. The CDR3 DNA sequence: TGTGCCAGCAGCTTAGTTTTAGGCAATGAGCAGTTCTTC.

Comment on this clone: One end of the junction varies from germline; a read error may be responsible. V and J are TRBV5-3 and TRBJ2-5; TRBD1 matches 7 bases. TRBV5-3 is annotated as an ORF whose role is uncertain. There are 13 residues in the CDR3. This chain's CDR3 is CASSLGQLETQYF. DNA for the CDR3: TGTGCCAGCAGCTTGGGACAGTTAGAGACCCAGTACTTC.

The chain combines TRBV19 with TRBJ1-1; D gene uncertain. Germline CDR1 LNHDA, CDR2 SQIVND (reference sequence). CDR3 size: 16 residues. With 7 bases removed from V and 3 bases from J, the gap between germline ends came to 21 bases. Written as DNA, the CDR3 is TGTGCCAGTACCAAGGCCACCGGCAGTCGGGACACTGAAGCTTTCTTT. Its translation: CASTKATGSRDTEAFF.

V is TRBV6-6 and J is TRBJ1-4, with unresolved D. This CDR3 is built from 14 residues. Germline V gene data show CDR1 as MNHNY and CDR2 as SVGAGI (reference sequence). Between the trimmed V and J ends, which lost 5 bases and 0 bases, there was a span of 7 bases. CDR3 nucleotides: TGTGCCAGCAGTCGACAAGCAACTAATGAAAAACTGTTTTTT. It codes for CASSRQATNEKLFF.

The CDR3 coding sequence is TGCAGCGTTGAGGGGGGGGAGTGGGCAATGAACACTGAAGCTTTCTTT. Protein sequence: CSVEGGEWAMNTEAFF. The chain couples TRBV29-1 to TRBJ1-1, with D possibly TRBD1 on 5 matching bases. This CDR3 is built from 16 residues. The germline V and J ends were trimmed by 3 bases and 0 bases, with 17 bases remaining between them. Germline V gives CDR1 SQVTM, CDR2 ANQGSEA.

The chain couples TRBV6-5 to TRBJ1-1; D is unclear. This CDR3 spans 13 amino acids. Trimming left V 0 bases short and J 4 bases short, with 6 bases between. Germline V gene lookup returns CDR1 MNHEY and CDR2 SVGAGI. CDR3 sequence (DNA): TGTGCCAGCAGTTACTCCCGGACCACTGAAGCTTTCTTT. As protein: CASSYSRTTEAFF.

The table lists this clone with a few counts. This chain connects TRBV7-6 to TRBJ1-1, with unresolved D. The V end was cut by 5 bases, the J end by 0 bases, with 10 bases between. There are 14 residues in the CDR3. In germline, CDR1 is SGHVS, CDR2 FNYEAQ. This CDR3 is CASSPGWMNTEAFF. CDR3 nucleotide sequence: TGTGCCAGCAGCCCCGGGTGGATGAACACTGAAGCTTTCTTT.

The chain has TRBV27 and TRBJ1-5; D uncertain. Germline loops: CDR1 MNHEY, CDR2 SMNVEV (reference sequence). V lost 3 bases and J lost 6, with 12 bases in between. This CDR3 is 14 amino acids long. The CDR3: CASSLIGVGQPQHF. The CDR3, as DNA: TGTGCCAGCAGTTTGATCGGGGTGGGTCAGCCCCAGCATTTT.

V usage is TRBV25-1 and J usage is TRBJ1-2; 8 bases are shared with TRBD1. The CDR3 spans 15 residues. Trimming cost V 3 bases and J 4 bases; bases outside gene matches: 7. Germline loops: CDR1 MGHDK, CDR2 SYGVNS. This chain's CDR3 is CASSDPDREAYGYTF. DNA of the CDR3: TGTGCCAGCAGTGACCCGGACAGGGAGGCCTATGGCTACACCTTC.

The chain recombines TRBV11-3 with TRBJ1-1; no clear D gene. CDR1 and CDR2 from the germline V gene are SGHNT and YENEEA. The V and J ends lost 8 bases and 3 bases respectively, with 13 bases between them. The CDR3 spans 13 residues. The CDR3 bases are TGTGCCAGCCGCCTCACCATTGACACTGAAGCTTTCTTT. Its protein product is CASRLTIDTEAFF. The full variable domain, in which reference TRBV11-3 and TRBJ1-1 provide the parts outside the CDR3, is EAGVVQSPRYKIIEKKQPVAFWCNPISGHNTLYWYLQNLGQGPELLIRYENEEAVDDSQLPKDRFSAERLKGVDSTLKIQPAELGDSAVYLCASRLTIDTEAFFGQGTRLTVV.

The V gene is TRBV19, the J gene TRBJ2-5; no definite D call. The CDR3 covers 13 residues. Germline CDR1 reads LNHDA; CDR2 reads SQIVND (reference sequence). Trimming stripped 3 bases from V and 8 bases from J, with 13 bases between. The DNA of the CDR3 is TGTGCCAGTAGTATTCTCTTCGAGGCAACCCAGTACTTC. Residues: CASSILFEATQYF.

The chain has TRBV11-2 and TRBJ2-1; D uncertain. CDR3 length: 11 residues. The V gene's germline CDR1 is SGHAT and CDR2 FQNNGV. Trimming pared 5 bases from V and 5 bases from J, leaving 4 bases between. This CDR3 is CASSKDNEQFF. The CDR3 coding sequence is TGTGCCAGCAGCAAAGACAATGAGCAGTTCTTC.

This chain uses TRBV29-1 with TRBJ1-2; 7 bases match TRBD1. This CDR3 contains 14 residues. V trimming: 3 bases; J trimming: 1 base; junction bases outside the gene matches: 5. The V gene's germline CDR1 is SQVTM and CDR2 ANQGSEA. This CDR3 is CSVDRDRLNYGYTF. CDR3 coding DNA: TGCAGCGTTGACCGGGACAGACTTAACTATGGCTACACCTTC.